The T cell receptor beta chain described here comes from a study of radiotherapy plus CTLA-4 blockade in lung cancer. Assay: immunoSEQ multiplex PCR; the TCRdb copy retains only in-frame clones and omits some. The table shows tens of thousands of clones, with roughly 60% occurring only once. This CDR3 is built from 14 residues. Germline V lookup: CDR1 MNHEY, CDR2 SMNVEV (reference sequence). Losses at the gene ends were 8 bases for V and 7 bases for J; bases not matched to a gene: 8. Sequences were derived from peripheral blood, sampled from a patient treated with radiotherapy plus ipilimumab. This TCR was sampled from a human donor with non-small cell lung cancer who had a partial response to radiotherapy plus ipilimumab. V is TRBV27 and J is TRBJ2-3; 11 bases line up with TRBD1. As DNA, the CDR3 is TGTGCCAGCGCACGGGACAGGGGGTCTAATACGCAGTATTTT. This translates into CASARDRGSNTQYF.